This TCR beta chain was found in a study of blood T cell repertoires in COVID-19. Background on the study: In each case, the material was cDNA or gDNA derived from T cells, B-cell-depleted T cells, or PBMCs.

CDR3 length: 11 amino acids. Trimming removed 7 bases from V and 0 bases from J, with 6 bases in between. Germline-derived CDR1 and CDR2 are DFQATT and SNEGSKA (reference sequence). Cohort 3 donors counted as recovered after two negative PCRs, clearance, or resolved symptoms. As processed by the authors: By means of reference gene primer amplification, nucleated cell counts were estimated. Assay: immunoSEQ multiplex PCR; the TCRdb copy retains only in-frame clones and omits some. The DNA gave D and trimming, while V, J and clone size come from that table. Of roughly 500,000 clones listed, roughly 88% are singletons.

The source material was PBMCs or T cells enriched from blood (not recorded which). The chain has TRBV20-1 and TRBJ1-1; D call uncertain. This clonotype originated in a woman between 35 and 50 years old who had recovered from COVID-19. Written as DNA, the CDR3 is TGCAGTGGCCAGATGAACACTGAAGCTTTCTTT. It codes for CSGQMNTEAFF.